This T cell receptor beta chain originates from a study of CD4+ T cells in melanoma. V lost 3 bases, J lost 4 bases, and 18 bases stayed unmatched. This CDR3 region has 19 residues. Germline CDR1 MNHEY, CDR2 SMNVEV (reference sequence). The repertoire was sequenced with immunoSEQ multiplex PCR; TCRdb's copy has only in-frame clones and lacks some. The sample lists some 120,000 clones; about 90% were seen once. J is TRBJ1-2 and V is TRBV27; 9 nucleotides align to TRBD1. The sequenced material came from peripheral blood. This TCR derives from a human donor with melanoma. Here the CDR3 DNA reads TGTGCCAGCAGTTTTCTTACTGGGACAGGGTTTAAGCGAAGCTATGGCTACACCTTC. It translates to CASSFLTGTGFKRSYGYTF.